A selection of T cell receptor beta chains follows, all from one sample in a study of early T cells in non-severe SARS-CoV-2 infection. Each CDR3 protein gets one entry after TCRdb re-called the 5' RACE reads with MiXCR. Of 28,000 or so distinct CDR3 sequences in the sample, 3% to 4% are singletons; the top ten hold roughly 8.2%. Sequences were obtained from whole blood. These receptors all come from an adult who was a healthcare worker with PCR-confirmed SARS-CoV-2 infection or an uninfected control (not recorded which). The CDR3 runs from the conserved cysteine through the conserved F or W. D genes are given only for firm matches. The size of a clone is reported for some rows only, either as once, few or many, or as a class for expanded clones.

>TRBD2|many|TRBJ2-5|TRBV7-2
CAVSPGLAGETQYF
TGTGCCGTCTCTCCCGGACTAGCGGGAGAGACCCAGTACTTC
>.|many|TRBJ2-1|TRBV6-1
CATDVLDFDHNEQFF
TGTGCCACCGATGTCCTAGACTTCGACCACAATGAGCAGTTCTTC
>TRBD2|many|TRBJ2-7|TRBV20-1
CSASLPGLADYEQYF
TGCAGTGCTAGCCTGCCGGGACTAGCGGACTACGAGCAGTACTTC
>.|.|TRBJ1-2|TRBV12-3/TRBV12-4
CASSLGSRGYFYGYTF
TGTGCCAGCAGTTTAGGAAGTAGGGGTTACTTCTATGGCTACACCTTC
>TRBD2|many|TRBJ2-2|TRBV7-3
CASSPGTSGRGTGELFF
TGTGCCAGCAGCCCCGGGACTAGCGGGCGGGGGACCGGGGAGCTGTTTTTT
>TRBD1|many|TRBJ1-2|TRBV20-1
CSASGQGESLIYGYTF
TGCAGTGCTAGCGGACAGGGGGAAAGCCTTATTTATGGCTACACCTTC
>TRBD1|.|TRBJ1-4|TRBV2
CASQGATNEKLFF
TGTGCCAGCCAGGGGGCGACTAATGAAAAACTGTTTTTT
>.|many|TRBJ2-3|TRBV20-1
CSARLRTTDTQYF
TGCAGTGCTAGACTGAGGACCACAGATACGCAGTATTTT
>TRBD2|many|TRBJ2-1|TRBV7-2
CASRGPAGEYNEQFF
TGTGCCAGCAGGGGCCCAGCGGGAGAATATAATGAGCAGTTCTTC
>TRBD2|many|TRBJ2-3|TRBV6-5
CASSYAGGLAGGLDTQYF
TGTGCCAGCAGTTACGCGGGTGGGCTAGCGGGCGGCTTAGATACGCAGTATTTT
>TRBD1|medium-sized|TRBJ1-1|TRBV6-4
CASSDSDRGNTEAFF
TGTGCCAGCAGTGACTCAGACAGGGGGAACACTGAAGCTTTCTTT
>.|many|TRBJ1-2|TRBV19
CASSSLAGTYYGYTF
TGTGCCAGTAGTTCCCTGGCAGGGACCTACTATGGCTACACCTTC
>.|many|TRBJ1-1|TRBV29-1
CSVVGGAGTEAFF
TGCAGCGTTGTTGGGGGCGCCGGCACTGAAGCTTTCTTT
>.|.|TRBJ1-1|TRBV6-1
CASSHEARRAFF
TGTGCCAGCAGCCACGAGGCGCGGAGAGCTTTCTTT
>.|few|TRBJ2-2|TRBV7-8
CASSPLGRRGNTGELFF
TGTGCCAGCAGCCCTCTTGGACGCAGGGGGAACACCGGGGAGCTGTTTTTT
>.|few|TRBJ2-7|TRBV13
CASEWRGDYEQYF
TGTGCCAGCGAGTGGCGGGGTGACTACGAGCAGTACTTC
>TRBD2|many|TRBJ2-1|TRBV7-9
CASSPIAGLSYNEQFF
TGTGCCAGCAGCCCTATAGCGGGGCTCTCCTACAATGAGCAGTTCTTC
>TRBD2|many|TRBJ2-3|TRBV11-3
CASSPRTSGLGTDTQYF
TGTGCCAGCAGCCCAAGGACTAGCGGACTTGGCACAGATACGCAGTATTTT
>TRBD2|.|TRBJ2-1|TRBV19
CASSAGGAGGYNEQFF
TGTGCCAGTAGTGCCGGAGGAGCGGGAGGGTACAATGAGCAGTTCTTC
>.|many|TRBJ2-1|TRBV7-9
CASSRLAGQYNEQFF
TGTGCCAGCAGCCGCCTCGCGGGACAGTACAATGAGCAGTTCTTC
>.|few|TRBJ1-2|TRBV6-2/TRBV6-3
CATLSPGHKNYGYTF
TGTGCCACCCTCAGCCCGGGACACAAAAACTATGGCTACACCTTC
>.|medium-sized|TRBJ1-1|TRBV10-1
CASSEWAGEYTEAFF
TGCGCCAGCAGTGAGTGGGCAGGTGAATACACTGAAGCTTTCTTT
>TRBD1|many|TRBJ1-1|TRBV24-1
CATRGQGNTEAFF
TGTGCCACCAGAGGACAGGGGAACACTGAAGCTTTCTTT
>TRBD1|many|TRBJ1-5|TRBV12-3/TRBV12-4
CASRKQGAVKQPQHF
TGTGCCAGCAGGAAACAGGGGGCGGTGAAGCAGCCCCAGCATTTT
>.|many|TRBJ2-1|TRBV6-1
CASSEIRSSYNEQFF
TGTGCCAGCAGTGAAATCAGAAGCTCCTACAATGAGCAGTTCTTC
>TRBD2|many|TRBJ2-5|TRBV29-1
CSASMASGGFTKTQYF
TGCAGCGCCTCAATGGCGAGCGGGGGTTTCACGAAGACCCAGTACTTC
>TRBD2|many|TRBJ2-2|TRBV6-2/TRBV6-3
CASSLSGGETGELFF
TGTGCCAGCAGCCTTAGCGGGGGAGAGACCGGGGAGCTGTTTTTT
>TRBD1|.|TRBJ2-7|TRBV6-5
CASSYLGQGTGEQYF
TGTGCCAGCAGTTACTTGGGACAGGGGACGGGGGAGCAGTACTTC
>.|.|TRBJ1-1|TRBV5-1
CASSLQDNSPPRAFF
TGCGCCAGCAGCTTGCAGGATAATTCCCCCCCACGAGCTTTCTTT
>TRBD2|many|TRBJ2-3|TRBV11-2
CASSFLAGGADTQYF
TGTGCCAGCAGCTTTCTGGCGGGAGGAGCAGATACGCAGTATTTT
>.|many|TRBJ1-3|TRBV27
CASRTQGTENTIYF
TGTGCCAGCAGGACCCAGGGGACTGAAAACACCATATATTTT
>.|few|TRBJ2-1|TRBV30
CAWRFGDYPYNEQFF
TGTGCCTGGAGGTTTGGTGACTACCCCTACAATGAGCAGTTCTTC
>TRBD2|few|TRBJ2-3|TRBV11-2
CASSLTSGNRDTQYF
TGTGCCAGCAGCTTAACTAGCGGGAACCGAGATACGCAGTATTTT
>.|many|TRBJ1-1|TRBV7-9
CASSYTGSGNAEAFF
TGTGCCAGCAGCTACACAGGGAGTGGGAATGCTGAAGCTTTCTTT
>.|many|TRBJ1-1|TRBV21-1
CASSTPTGPNTEAFF
TGTGCCAGCAGCACCCCGACAGGCCCGAACACTGAAGCTTTCTTT
>.|many|TRBJ1-2|TRBV18
CASSPTYGTLGYTF
TGTGCCAGCTCACCAACTTACGGAACCCTGGGCTACACCTTC
>.|many|TRBJ2-1|TRBV20-1
CSARDGARFANNEQFF
TGCAGTGCTAGAGATGGGGCCAGATTCGCAAACAATGAGCAGTTCTTC
>.|.|TRBJ2-6|TRBV15
CATSRDRRSGANVLTF
TGTGCCACCAGCAGGGACAGACGCTCTGGGGCCAACGTCCTGACTTTC
>.|many|TRBJ1-1|TRBV2
CASSRRERDTEAFF
TGTGCCAGCAGTAGGAGGGAGAGGGACACTGAAGCTTTCTTT
>.|few|TRBJ2-3|TRBV27
CASSFDSLPSSTDTQYF
TGTGCCAGCAGTTTCGACAGCCTTCCCTCTAGCACAGATACGCAGTATTTT
>.|many|TRBJ2-5|TRBV5-1
CASSFRLGRETQYF
TGCGCCAGCAGCTTCAGACTGGGCCGGGAGACCCAGTACTTC
>.|many|TRBJ2-5|TRBV7-9
CASSSQETQYF
TGTGCCAGCAGCTCGCAAGAGACCCAGTACTTC
>.|many|TRBJ1-1|TRBV7-8
CASSLAALGVGMDTEAFF
TGTGCCAGCAGCTTAGCCGCCTTAGGCGTCGGGATGGACACTGAAGCTTTCTTT
>TRBD1|many|TRBJ2-1|TRBV18
CASSPGQGFYNEQFF
TGTGCCAGCTCCCCGGGACAGGGGTTTTACAATGAGCAGTTCTTC
>TRBD2|many|TRBJ2-3|TRBV20-1
CSAREIGGSRRADTQYF
TGCAGTGCTAGAGAGATTGGCGGGAGTCGGCGGGCAGATACGCAGTATTTT
>.|medium-sized|TRBJ1-1|TRBV11-2
CASRGEENTEAFF
TGTGCCAGCAGGGGAGAGGAGAACACTGAAGCTTTCTTT
>.|few|TRBJ1-2|TRBV4-1
CASFRLNDGYTF
TGCGCCAGCTTCAGGTTAAACGATGGCTACACCTTC
>.|many|TRBJ1-1|TRBV7-7
CASSTFSNRNTEAFF
TGTGCTAGCAGCACCTTCAGCAATAGGAACACTGAAGCTTTCTTT
>.|many|TRBJ2-3|TRBV21-1
CASSTPNRGAADTQYF
TGTGCCAGCAGCACACCCAACCGGGGGGCAGCGGATACGCAGTATTTT
>TRBD2|many|TRBJ2-3|TRBV11-1
CASSYRTSLQGDTQYF
TGTGCCAGCAGCTACCGGACTAGCCTCCAGGGAGATACGCAGTATTTT
>.|many|TRBJ2-6|TRBV11-2
CASSHIGGFPSGANVLTF
TGTGCCAGCAGCCATATCGGGGGTTTTCCCTCTGGGGCCAACGTCCTGACTTTC
>.|many|TRBJ2-2|TRBV19
CASSIWRSTGELFF
TGTGCCAGTAGTATATGGAGGAGCACCGGGGAGCTGTTTTTT
>.|few|TRBJ2-7|TRBV2
CASRGSESSYEQYF
TGTGCCAGCAGGGGTAGCGAGAGCTCCTACGAGCAGTACTTC
>TRBD1|many|TRBJ1-6|TRBV5-8
CASRGWTGLFQNSPLHF
TGTGCCAGCAGGGGATGGACAGGCCTCTTCCAAAATTCACCCCTCCACTTT
>.|many|TRBJ2-3|TRBV29-1
CSGRLASTDTQYF
TGCAGCGGGCGGTTGGCTAGCACAGATACGCAGTATTTT